This T cell receptor beta chain originates from a study of blood T cell repertoires in COVID-19. Across the whole study: Acute and convalescent COVID-19 specimens originated in the United States, Italy and Spain.

Seattle patients were enrolled while actively infected and followed longitudinally. Some clones are missing from TCRdb's copy, which holds only in-frame ones; the method was immunoSEQ multiplex PCR. The table records 150,000 to 200,000 clones, about 87% of them present only once. This CDR3 region has 17 residues. V dropped 5 bases and J dropped 8; count of bases not matched to a gene: 13. Germline V gene data show CDR1 as SGHAT and CDR2 as FQNNGV. Sequences were obtained from peripheral blood. The V gene is TRBV11-2, the J gene TRBJ2-1, with 12 bases matching TRBD2. The receptor was isolated from a woman in her 70s with COVID-19, enrolled during active disease. The CDR3 nucleotides read TGTGCCAGCAGCCTTCGGACTAGCGGGGTCTTGGCCGATGAGCAGTTCTTC. The encoded protein is CASSLRTSGVLADEQFF.